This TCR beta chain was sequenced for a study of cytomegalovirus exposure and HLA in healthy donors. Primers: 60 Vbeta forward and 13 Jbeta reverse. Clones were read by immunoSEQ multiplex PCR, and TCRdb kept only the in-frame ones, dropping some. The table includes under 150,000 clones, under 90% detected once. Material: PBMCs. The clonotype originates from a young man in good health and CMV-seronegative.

The CDR3 sequence is CASSQDEGVAYEQYF. CDR3 bases: TGCGCCAGCAGCCAAGATGAGGGGGTGGCCTACGAGCAGTACTTC. V is TRBV4-3 and J is TRBJ2-7; possibly TRBD1 for D (6 bases). CDR1 is LGHNA and CDR2 is YSLEER in the germline V gene. The CDR3 runs to 15 residues. V lost 0 bases to trimming and J lost 2 bases, with 11 bases between them.